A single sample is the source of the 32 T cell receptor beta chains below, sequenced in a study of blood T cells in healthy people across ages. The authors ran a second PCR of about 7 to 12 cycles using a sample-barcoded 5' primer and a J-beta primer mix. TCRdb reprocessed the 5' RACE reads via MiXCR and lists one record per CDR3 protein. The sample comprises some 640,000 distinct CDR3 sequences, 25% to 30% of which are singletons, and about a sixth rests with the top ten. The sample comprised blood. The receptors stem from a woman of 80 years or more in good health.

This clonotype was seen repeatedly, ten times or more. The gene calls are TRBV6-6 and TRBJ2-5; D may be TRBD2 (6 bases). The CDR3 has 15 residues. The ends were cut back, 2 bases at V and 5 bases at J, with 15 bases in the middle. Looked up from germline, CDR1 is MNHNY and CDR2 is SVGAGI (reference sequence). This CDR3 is CASSYVSGVGETQYF. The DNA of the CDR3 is TGTGCCAGCAGTTACGTTTCGGGGGTCGGGGAGACCCAGTACTTC.

CDR3 bases: TGTGCCAGCAGCCCTAGGATGGAGACCCAGTACTTC. The encoded protein is CASSPRMETQYF. This sequence joins TRBV11-3 and TRBJ2-5; D gene ambiguous. CDR1 is SGHNT and CDR2 is YENEEA in the germline V gene. There are 12 residues in the CDR3. V dropped 5 bases and J dropped 5 bases, with 9 bases sitting between them.

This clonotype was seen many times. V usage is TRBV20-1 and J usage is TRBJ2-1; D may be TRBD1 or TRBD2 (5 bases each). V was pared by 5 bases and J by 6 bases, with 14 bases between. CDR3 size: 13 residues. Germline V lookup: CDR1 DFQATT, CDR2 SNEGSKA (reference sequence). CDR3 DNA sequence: TGCAGTGCTCCAAGACCGGGGCCCAATGAGCAGTTCTTC. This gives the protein CSAPRPGPNEQFF.

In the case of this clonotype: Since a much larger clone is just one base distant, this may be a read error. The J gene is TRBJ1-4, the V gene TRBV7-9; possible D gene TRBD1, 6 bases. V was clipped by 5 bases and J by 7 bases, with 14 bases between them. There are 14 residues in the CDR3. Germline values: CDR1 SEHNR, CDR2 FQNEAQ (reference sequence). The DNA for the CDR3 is TGTGCCAGCAGCACAGGGATGGGTAGTGAAAAACTGTTTTTT. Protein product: CASSTGMGSEKLFF.

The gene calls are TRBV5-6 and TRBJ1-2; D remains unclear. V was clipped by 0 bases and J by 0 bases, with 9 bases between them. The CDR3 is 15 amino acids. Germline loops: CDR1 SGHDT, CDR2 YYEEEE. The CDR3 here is CASSLASASNYGYTF. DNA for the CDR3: TGTGCCAGCAGCTTGGCGTCGGCTTCTAACTATGGCTACACCTTC.

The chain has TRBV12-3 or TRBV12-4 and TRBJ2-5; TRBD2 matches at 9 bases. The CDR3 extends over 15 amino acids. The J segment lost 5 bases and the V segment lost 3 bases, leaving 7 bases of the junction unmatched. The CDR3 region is CASSLGGGAEETQYF. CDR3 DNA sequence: TGTGCCAGCAGTTTGGGCGGGGGGGCCGAGGAGACCCAGTACTTC.

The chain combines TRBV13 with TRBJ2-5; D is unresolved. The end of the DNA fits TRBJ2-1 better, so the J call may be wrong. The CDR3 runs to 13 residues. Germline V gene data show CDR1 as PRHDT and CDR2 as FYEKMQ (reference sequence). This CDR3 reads CASSRYNQETQFF. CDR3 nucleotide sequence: TGTGCCAGCAGCCGATATAACCAAGAGACCCAGTTCTTC.

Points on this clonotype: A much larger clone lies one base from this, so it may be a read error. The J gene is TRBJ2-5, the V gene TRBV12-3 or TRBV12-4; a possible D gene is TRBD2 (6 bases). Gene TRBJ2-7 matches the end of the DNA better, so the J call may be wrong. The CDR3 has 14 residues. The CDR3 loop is CASTPRRDNGEQYF. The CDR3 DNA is TGTGCCAGCACCCCGCGGAGGGATAATGGCGAGCAGTACTTC.

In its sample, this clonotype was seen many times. The CDR3 sequence is CASSGGPREQYF. In DNA, the CDR3 is TGTGCCAGCAGCGGGGGGCCACGCGAGCAGTACTTC. This sequence joins TRBV7-2 and TRBJ2-7; D could derive from TRBD1 or TRBD2 (6 bases each). Trimming took off 5 bases at V and 6 bases at J, with 11 bases between the two ends. The CDR3 length is 12 residues. CDR1 is SGHTA, CDR2 FQGNSA, per germline. The full variable domain, with the rest looked up from reference TRBV7-2 and TRBJ2-7, is GAGVSQSPSNKVTEKGKDVELRCDPISGHTALYWYRQSLGQGLEFLIYFQGNSAPDKSGLPSDRFSAERTGGSVSTLTIQRTQQEDSAVYLCASSGGPREQYFGPGTRLTVT.

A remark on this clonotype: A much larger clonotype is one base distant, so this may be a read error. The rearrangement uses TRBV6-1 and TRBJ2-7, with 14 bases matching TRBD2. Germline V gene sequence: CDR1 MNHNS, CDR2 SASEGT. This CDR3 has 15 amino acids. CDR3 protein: CASKRTSGGTETRYF. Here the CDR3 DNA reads TGTGCTAGCAAGAGGACTAGCGGGGGGACGGAGACCCGGTACTTC.

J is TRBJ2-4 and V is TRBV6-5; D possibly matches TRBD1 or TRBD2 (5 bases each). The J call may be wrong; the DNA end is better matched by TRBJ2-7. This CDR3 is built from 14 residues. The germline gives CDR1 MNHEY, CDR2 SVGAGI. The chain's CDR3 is CASGGGPPTYEQYF. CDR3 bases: TGTGCCAGCGGGGGTGGGCCCCCTACCTACGAGCAGTACTTC.

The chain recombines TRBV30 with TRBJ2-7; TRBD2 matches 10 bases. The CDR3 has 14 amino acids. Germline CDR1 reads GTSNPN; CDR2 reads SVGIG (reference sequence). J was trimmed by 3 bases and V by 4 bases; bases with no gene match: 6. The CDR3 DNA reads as TGTGCCTGGACGAAGGGACTAGCGCGCTACGAGCAGTACTTC. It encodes CAWTKGLARYEQYF.

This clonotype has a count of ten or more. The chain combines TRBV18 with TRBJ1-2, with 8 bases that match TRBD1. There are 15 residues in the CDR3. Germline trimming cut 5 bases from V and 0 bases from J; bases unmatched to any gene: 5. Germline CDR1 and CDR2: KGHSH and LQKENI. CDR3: CASSTPTGANYGYTF. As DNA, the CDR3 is TGTGCCAGCTCAACCCCGACAGGGGCTAACTATGGCTACACCTTC.

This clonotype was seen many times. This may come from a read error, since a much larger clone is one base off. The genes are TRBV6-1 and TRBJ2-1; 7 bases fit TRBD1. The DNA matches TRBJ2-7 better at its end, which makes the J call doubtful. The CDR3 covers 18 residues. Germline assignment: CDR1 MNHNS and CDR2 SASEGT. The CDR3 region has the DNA TGTGCCAGCAGTGAAAGACAGGGAAGTTTTTCCTCCTACAATGAGCAGTACTTC. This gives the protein CASSERQGSFSSYNEQYF.

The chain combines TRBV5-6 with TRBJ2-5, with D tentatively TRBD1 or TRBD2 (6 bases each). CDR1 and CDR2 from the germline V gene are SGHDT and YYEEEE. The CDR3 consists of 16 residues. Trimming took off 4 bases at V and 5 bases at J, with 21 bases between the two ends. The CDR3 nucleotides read TGTGCCAGCAGCCCCCTTTTTCGGGGGCGCGAGGAGACCCAGTACTTC. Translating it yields CASSPLFRGREETQYF.

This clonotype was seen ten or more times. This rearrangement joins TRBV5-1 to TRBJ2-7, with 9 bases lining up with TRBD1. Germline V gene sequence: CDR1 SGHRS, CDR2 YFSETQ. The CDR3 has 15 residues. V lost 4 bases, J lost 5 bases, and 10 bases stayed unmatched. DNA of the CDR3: TGCGCCAGCAGCCGCCCGACAGGGGGTTTCCACGAGCAGTACTTC. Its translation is CASSRPTGGFHEQYF.

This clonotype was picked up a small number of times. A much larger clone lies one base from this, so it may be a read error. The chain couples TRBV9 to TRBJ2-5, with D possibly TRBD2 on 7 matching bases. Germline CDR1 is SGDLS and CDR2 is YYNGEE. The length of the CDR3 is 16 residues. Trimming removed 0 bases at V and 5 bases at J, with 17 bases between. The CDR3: CASSVGRRGGTETQYF. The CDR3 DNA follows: TGTGCCAGCAGCGTAGGTAGGCGCGGGGGCACGGAGACCCAGTACTTC.

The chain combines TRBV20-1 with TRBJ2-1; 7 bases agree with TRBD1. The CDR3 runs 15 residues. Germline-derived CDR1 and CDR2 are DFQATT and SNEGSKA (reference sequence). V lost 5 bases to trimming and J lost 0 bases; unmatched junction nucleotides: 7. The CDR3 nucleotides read TGCAGTGCTCGATCCGGGACAGTCTCCTACAATGAGCAGTTCTTC. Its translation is CSARSGTVSYNEQFF.

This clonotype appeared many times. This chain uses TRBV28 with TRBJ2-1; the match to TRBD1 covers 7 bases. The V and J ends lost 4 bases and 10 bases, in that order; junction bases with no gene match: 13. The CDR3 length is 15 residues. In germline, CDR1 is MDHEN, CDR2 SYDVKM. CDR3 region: CASSWTGNPAGEQFF. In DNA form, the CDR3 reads TGTGCCAGCAGTTGGACAGGCAACCCCGCAGGGGAGCAGTTCTTC.

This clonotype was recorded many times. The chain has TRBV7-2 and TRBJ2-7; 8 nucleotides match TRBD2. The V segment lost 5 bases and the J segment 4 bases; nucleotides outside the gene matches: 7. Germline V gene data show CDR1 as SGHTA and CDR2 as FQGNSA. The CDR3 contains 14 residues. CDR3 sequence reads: CASSPTTSAYEQYF. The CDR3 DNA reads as TGTGCCAGCAGCCCGACGACTAGCGCTTACGAGCAGTACTTC.

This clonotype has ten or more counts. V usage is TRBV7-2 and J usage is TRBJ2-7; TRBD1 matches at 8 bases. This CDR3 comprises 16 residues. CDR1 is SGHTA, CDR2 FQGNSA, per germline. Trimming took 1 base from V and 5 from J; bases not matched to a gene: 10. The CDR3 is CASSLVPSDRVHEQYF. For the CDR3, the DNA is TGTGCCAGCAGCTTAGTCCCCTCGGACAGGGTGCACGAGCAGTACTTC.

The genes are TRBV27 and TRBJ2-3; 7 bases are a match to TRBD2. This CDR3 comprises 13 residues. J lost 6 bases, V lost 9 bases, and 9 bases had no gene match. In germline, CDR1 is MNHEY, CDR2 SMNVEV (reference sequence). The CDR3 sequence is CASSWTRGDTQYF. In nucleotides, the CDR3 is TGTGCCAGTTCTTGGACTAGAGGGGATACGCAGTATTTT.

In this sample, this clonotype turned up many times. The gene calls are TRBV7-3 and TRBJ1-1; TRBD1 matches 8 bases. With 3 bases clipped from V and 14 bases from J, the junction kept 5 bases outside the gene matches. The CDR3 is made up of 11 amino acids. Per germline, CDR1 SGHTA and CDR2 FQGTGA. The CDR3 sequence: CASSFQGANFF. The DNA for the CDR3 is TGTGCCAGCAGCTTTCAGGGGGCTAACTTCTTT.

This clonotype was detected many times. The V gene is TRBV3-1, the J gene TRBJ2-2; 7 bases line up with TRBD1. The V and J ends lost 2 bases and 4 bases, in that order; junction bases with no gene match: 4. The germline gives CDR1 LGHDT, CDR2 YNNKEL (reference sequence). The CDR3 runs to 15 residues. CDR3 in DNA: TGTGCCAGCAGCCAAAACAGGGGACCCACCGGGGAGCTGTTTTTT. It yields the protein CASSQNRGPTGELFF.

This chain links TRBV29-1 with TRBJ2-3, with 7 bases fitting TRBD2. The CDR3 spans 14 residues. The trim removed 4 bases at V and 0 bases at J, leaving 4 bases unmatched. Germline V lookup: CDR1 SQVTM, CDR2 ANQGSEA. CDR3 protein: CSVAASGSTDTQYF. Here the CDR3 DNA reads TGCAGCGTTGCGGCTAGCGGAAGCACAGATACGCAGTATTTT.

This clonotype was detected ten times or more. The CDR3 bases are TGTGCCAGCAGACAACAAGCGGGGGGGCTCTACAATGAGCAGTTCTTC. This gives the protein CASRQQAGGLYNEQFF. The chain carries TRBV7-2 and TRBJ2-1; 10 bases map to TRBD2. The trim removed 6 bases at V and 3 bases at J, leaving 8 bases unmatched. The CDR3 is made up of 16 amino acids. Germline values: CDR1 SGHTA, CDR2 FQGNSA. The entire variable domain, with the rest obtained from reference TRBV7-2 and TRBJ2-1, is as follows: GAGVSQSPSNKVTEKGKDVELRCDPISGHTALYWYRQSLGQGLEFLIYFQGNSAPDKSGLPSDRFSAERTGGSVSTLTIQRTQQEDSAVYLCASRQQAGGLYNEQFFGPGTRLTVL.

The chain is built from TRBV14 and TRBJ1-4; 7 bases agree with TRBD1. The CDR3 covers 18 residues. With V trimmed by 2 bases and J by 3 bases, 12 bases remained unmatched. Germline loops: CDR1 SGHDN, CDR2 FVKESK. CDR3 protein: CASSQRRLGTAANEKLFF. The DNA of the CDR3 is TGTGCCAGCAGCCAACGGAGACTCGGGACAGCTGCTAATGAAAAACTGTTTTTT.

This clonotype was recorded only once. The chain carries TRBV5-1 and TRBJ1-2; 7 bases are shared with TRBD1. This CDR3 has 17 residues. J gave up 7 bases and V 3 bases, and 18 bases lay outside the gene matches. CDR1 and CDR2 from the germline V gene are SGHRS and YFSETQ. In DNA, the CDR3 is TGCGCCAGCAGCTCTTCCACTCCCGACAGGGCGGGCATTGGCTACACCTTC. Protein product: CASSSSTPDRAGIGYTF.

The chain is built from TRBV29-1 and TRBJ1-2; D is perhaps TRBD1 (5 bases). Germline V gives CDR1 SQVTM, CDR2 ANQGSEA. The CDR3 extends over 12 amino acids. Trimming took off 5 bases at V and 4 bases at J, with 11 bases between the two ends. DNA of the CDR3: TGCAGCGTTCAGCAGGGTAGCTATGGCTACACCTTC. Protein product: CSVQQGSYGYTF.

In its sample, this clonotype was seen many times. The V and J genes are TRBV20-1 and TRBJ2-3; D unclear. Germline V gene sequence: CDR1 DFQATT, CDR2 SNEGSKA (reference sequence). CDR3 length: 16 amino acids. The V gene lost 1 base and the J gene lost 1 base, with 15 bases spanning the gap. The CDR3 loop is CSARVWLTVGTDTQYF. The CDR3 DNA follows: TGCAGTGCTAGAGTGTGGCTGACTGTAGGCACAGATACGCAGTATTTT.

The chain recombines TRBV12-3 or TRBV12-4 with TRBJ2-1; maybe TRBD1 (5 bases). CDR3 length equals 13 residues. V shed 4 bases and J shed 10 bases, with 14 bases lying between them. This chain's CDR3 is CASSSDTRVEQFF. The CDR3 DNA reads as TGTGCCAGCAGTTCCGACACCAGGGTGGAGCAGTTCTTC.

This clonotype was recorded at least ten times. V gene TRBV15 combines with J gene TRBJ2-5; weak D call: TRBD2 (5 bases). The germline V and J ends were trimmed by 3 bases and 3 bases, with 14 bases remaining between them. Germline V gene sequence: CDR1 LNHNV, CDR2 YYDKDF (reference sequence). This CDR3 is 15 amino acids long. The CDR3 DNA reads TGTGCCACCAGCAGCCCCGTCGGGGTTAAAGAGACCCAGTACTTC. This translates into CATSSPVGVKETQYF.